A single sample is the source of the 24 T cell receptor beta chains below, sequenced in a study of T cells after yellow fever vaccination (dated by TCRdb to about 2019). The meaning of the sample's treatment or condition label: live attenuated yellow fever vaccine strain. Receptors were amplified or captured by 5' RACE. Sequenced using an Illumina NovaSeq 6000. The raw public data were reprocessed by TCRdb itself: fastp quality trimming at Q25, MiXCR clonotype calling, in-frame beta chains only. CDR3 protein duplicates are merged, each entry listing the most common genes and DNA. Counted in this sample were 340,000 or so distinct CDR3 sequences; approximately 12% of them appeared once. Of the sample, approximately 3.4% falls within the top ten clones. Sequenced here: CD4+ T cells sorted from PBMCs, sampled 15 days after the yellow fever booster vaccination. The receptors originated from a young man who received the YFV17D yellow fever vaccine.

This rearrangement joins TRBV3-1 to TRBJ2-4; 10 bases are shared with TRBD2. The CDR3 is 17 residues long. J lost 6 bases, V lost 2 bases, and 10 bases had no gene match. Germline loops: CDR1 LGHDT, CDR2 YNNKEL (reference sequence). CDR3 nucleotides: TGTGCCAGCAGCCAACGTAGCGGGGGGCCCCGGGGAAACATTCAGTACTTC. This translates into CASSQRSGGPRGNIQYF.

The chain has TRBV5-1 and TRBJ1-6; no firm D call. The CDR3 is 12 residues long. Trimming pared 1 base from V and 12 bases from J, leaving 8 bases between. Germline CDR1 and CDR2: SGHRS and YFSETQ. This CDR3 reads CASSLMDEPLHF. For the CDR3, the DNA is TGCGCCAGCAGCTTGATGGACGAACCCCTCCACTTT.

The chain is built from TRBV12-3 or TRBV12-4 and TRBJ2-1, with unresolved D. The V and J ends lost 0 bases and 8 bases respectively, with 11 bases between them. The CDR3 has 14 residues. CDR3 residues: CASSLAGGRHEQFF. The CDR3 coding sequence is TGTGCCAGCAGTTTAGCCGGCGGTAGACATGAGCAGTTCTTC.

The chain recombines TRBV18 with TRBJ1-2; no reliable D call. V shed 3 bases and J shed 2 bases, with 13 bases lying between them. CDR1 is KGHSH, CDR2 LQKENI, per germline. The CDR3 has 15 amino acids. CDR3 sequence reads: CASSPLAQMNYGYTF. In DNA, the CDR3 is TGTGCCAGCTCACCCTTGGCACAAATGAACTATGGCTACACCTTC.

This chain uses TRBV5-1 with TRBJ2-1; tentative D call: TRBD1 (6 bases). Germline CDR1 and CDR2: SGHRS and YFSETQ. This CDR3 is 15 amino acids long. The V end lost 1 base, the J end lost 2 bases, and 10 bases lay between the germline ends. CDR3 region: CASSLMPGAYNEQFF. For the CDR3, the DNA is TGCGCCAGCAGCTTGATGCCAGGGGCCTACAATGAGCAGTTCTTC.

The genes are TRBV6-2 or TRBV6-3 and TRBJ2-7, with D possibly called TRBD1 or TRBD2 (5 bases each). This CDR3 has 12 amino acids. Between the trimmed V and J ends, which lost 6 bases and 2 bases, there was a span of 8 bases. From germline, CDR1 is MNHEY and CDR2 SVGEGT. CDR3 in amino acids: CASSRDAYEQYF. In DNA form, the CDR3 reads TGTGCCAGCAGCAGGGACGCCTACGAGCAGTACTTC.

The chain recombines TRBV28 with TRBJ1-5; TRBD1 agrees at 8 bases. The CDR3 contains 15 residues. Germline assignment: CDR1 MDHEN and CDR2 SYDVKM. The V gene end was trimmed by 5 bases and the J gene end by 5 bases; junction bases not matched to a gene: 8. The CDR3 loop is CASSNQGAGDQPQHF. As DNA, the CDR3 is TGTGCCAGCAGTAACCAGGGGGCTGGAGATCAGCCCCAGCATTTT.

This clonotype has a count of ten or more. The J gene is TRBJ1-1, the V gene TRBV20-1; TRBD1 might be the D (5 bases). CDR1 and CDR2 from the germline V gene are DFQATT and SNEGSKA (reference sequence). Trimming shortened V by 5 bases and J by 0 bases, and 13 bases separated the two germline ends. The length of the CDR3 is 14 residues. DNA for the CDR3: TGCAGTGCTCGTTCCAGGGTTATGAACACTGAAGCTTTCTTT. Its translation is CSARSRVMNTEAFF.

The rearrangement uses TRBV12-3 or TRBV12-4 and TRBJ2-3; 8 bases fit TRBD2. J was trimmed by 8 bases and V by 10 bases; bases with no gene match: 2. The CDR3 is made up of 10 amino acids. CDR3 coding DNA: TGTGCCACAAGCGGGGGTACGCAGTATTTT. Translation: CATSGGTQYF.

The chain is built from TRBV6-5 and TRBJ1-2; tentative D call: TRBD1 (5 bases). CDR1 is MNHEY and CDR2 is SVGAGI in the germline V gene. V gave up 6 bases and J gave up 7 bases, with 9 bases separating them. The CDR3 has 11 residues. The CDR3 DNA is TGTGCCAGCAGCCAAGGGGCTGGCTACACCTTC. It is translated as CASSQGAGYTF.

This clonotype was counted only a few times. The rearrangement joins TRBV6-5 to TRBJ1-3, with D tentatively TRBD1 (5 bases). Germline V gene data show CDR1 as MNHEY and CDR2 as SVGAGI. This CDR3 contains 16 residues. Trimming removed 4 bases from V and 0 bases from J, with 13 bases in between. CDR3 sequence: CASSFNRQLSGNTIYF. Here the CDR3 DNA reads TGTGCCAGCAGTTTCAATCGACAGCTCTCTGGAAACACCATATATTTT.

The chain combines TRBV6-2 or TRBV6-3 with TRBJ2-3, with TRBD2 matching 7 bases. CDR1 and CDR2 from the germline V gene are MNHEY and SVGEGT. V trimming: 5 bases; J trimming: 5 bases; junction bases outside the gene matches: 10. This CDR3 is built from 15 residues. The DNA of the CDR3 is TGTGCCAGCAGTGGCCGCCGGGGGGAGAGAGATACGCAGTATTTT. Translation: CASSGRRGERDTQYF.

This clonotype was detected ten times or more. The V gene is TRBV5-1, the J gene TRBJ2-5; D not resolved. CDR3 length: 15 amino acids. CDR1 is SGHRS, CDR2 YFSETQ, per germline. The germline V and J ends were trimmed by 1 base and 0 bases, with 10 bases remaining between them. The CDR3 nucleotides read TGCGCCAGCAGCTTGTGGGTCCCCAACCAAGAGACCCAGTACTTC. Translation gives CASSLWVPNQETQYF. The entire variable domain, with the rest obtained from reference TRBV5-1 and TRBJ2-5, is as follows: KAGVTQTPRYLIKTRGQQVTLSCSPISGHRSVSWYQQTPGQGLQFLFEYFSETQRNKGNFPGRFSGRQFSNSRSEMNVSTLELGDSALYLCASSLWVPNQETQYFGPGTRLLVL.

This clonotype was recorded a few times. This sequence joins TRBV6-2 or TRBV6-3 and TRBJ2-4; perhaps D is TRBD1 or TRBD2 (5 bases each). Germline V gives CDR1 MNHEY, CDR2 SVGEGT. V shed 3 bases and J shed 0 bases, with 18 bases lying between them. CDR3 length: 18 residues. The chain's CDR3 is CASSYGTVHTLAKNIQYF. The CDR3 DNA sequence: TGTGCCAGCAGTTATGGGACGGTACATACCCTAGCCAAAAACATTCAGTACTTC.

The gene calls are TRBV20-1 and TRBJ2-3, with D perhaps matching TRBD2 (5 bases). V was cut by 6 bases and J by 2 bases, with 9 bases left in between. The germline V gene has CDR1 DFQATT and CDR2 SNEGSKA (reference sequence). The CDR3 contains 12 residues. The CDR3 loop reads CSAPGDTDTQYF. The CDR3 DNA reads TGCAGTGCCCCCGGGGACACAGATACGCAGTATTTT.

This clonotype was counted between two and nine times. The CDR3, as DNA: TGCAGTGCTAGTCAGGTTAACCTCCATTACGAGCAGTACGTC. Translating it yields CSASQVNLHYEQYV. The chain combines TRBV20-1 with TRBJ2-7, with D unresolved. This CDR3 has 14 amino acids. Trimming pared 3 bases from V and 4 bases from J, leaving 16 bases between. CDR1 and CDR2 from the germline V gene are DFQATT and SNEGSKA (reference sequence).

The J gene is TRBJ1-3, the V gene TRBV18; tentatively, D is TRBD1 (6 bases). V was pared by 3 bases and J by 2 bases, with 11 bases between. Germline V gene lookup returns CDR1 KGHSH and CDR2 LQKENI. This CDR3 spans 15 amino acids. DNA for the CDR3: TGTGCCAGCTCACCGCGACAGGACCCTGGAAACACCATATATTTT. This translates into CASSPRQDPGNTIYF.

This clonotype appeared a few times. The chain employs TRBV28 and TRBJ2-7; 7 nucleotides match TRBD1. The CDR3 is made up of 12 amino acids. Germline CDR1 is MDHEN and CDR2 is SYDVKM. J lost 1 base, V lost 8 bases, and 2 bases had no gene match. The DNA of the CDR3 is TGTGCCAGCGGGACAGATTCCTACGAGCAGTACGTC. As protein: CASGTDSYEQYV.

There are a few counts of this clonotype. J is TRBJ2-7 and V is TRBV28, with 8 bases aligning to TRBD1. The CDR3 length is 13 residues. V trimming: 7 bases; J trimming: 6 bases; junction bases outside the gene matches: 8. The germline CDR1 and CDR2 sequences are MDHEN and SYDVKM. The CDR3 DNA sequence: TGTGCCAGCAATGCACAGGGGGTCTTCGAGCAGTACGTC. It encodes CASNAQGVFEQYV.

V gene TRBV6-5 combines with J gene TRBJ1-4, with D hard to call. The CDR3 covers 12 residues. V lost 4 bases, J lost 5 bases, and 5 bases lay in between. Germline CDR1 is MNHEY and CDR2 is SVGAGI. Here the CDR3 reads CASSSPNEKLFF. The CDR3 DNA reads as TGTGCCAGCAGTTCCCCGAATGAAAAACTGTTTTTT.

In this sample, this clonotype turned up a few times. The chain combines TRBV5-5 with TRBJ2-5, with 14 bases matching TRBD2. Germline trimming cut 5 bases from V and 2 bases from J; bases unmatched to any gene: 8. This CDR3 contains 17 residues. Germline CDR1 SGHKS, CDR2 YYEKEE (reference sequence). In nucleotides, the CDR3 is TGTGCCAGCAGTCTCGGGACTAGCGGGGGCTATCAAGAGACCCAGTACTTC. Its protein product is CASSLGTSGGYQETQYF.

The chain has TRBV23-1 and TRBJ2-3, with 12 bases fitting TRBD2. TRBV23-1 is an ORF; its function is uncertain. V lost 6 bases to trimming and J lost 0 bases; unmatched junction nucleotides: 10. The CDR3 is made up of 18 amino acids. Written as DNA, the CDR3 is TGCGCCAGCAGCCGACCGCCTAGCGGGGGGGCCAGCACAGATACGCAGTATTTT. Its protein product is CASSRPPSGGASTDTQYF.

This clonotype has a handful of counts. The rearrangement joins TRBV5-5 to TRBJ2-5; no definite D call. V was cut by 3 bases and J by 5 bases, with 11 bases left in between. The CDR3 contains 13 residues. The germline V gene has CDR1 SGHKS and CDR2 YYEKEE (reference sequence). The CDR3: CASSSGLTETQYF. CDR3 DNA: TGTGCCAGCAGCTCGGGCCTTACGGAGACCCAGTACTTC.

The chain links TRBV20-1 to TRBJ2-6; 7 positions agree with TRBD1. CDR3 length: 15 amino acids. V was pared by 5 bases and J by 0 bases, with 4 bases of the junction left unmatched. CDR1 DFQATT and CDR2 SNEGSKA come from the germline V gene (reference sequence). The CDR3 sequence is CSASDRSSGANVLTF. The CDR3 nucleotides are TGCAGTGCTTCGGACAGGTCCTCTGGGGCCAACGTCCTGACTTTC.